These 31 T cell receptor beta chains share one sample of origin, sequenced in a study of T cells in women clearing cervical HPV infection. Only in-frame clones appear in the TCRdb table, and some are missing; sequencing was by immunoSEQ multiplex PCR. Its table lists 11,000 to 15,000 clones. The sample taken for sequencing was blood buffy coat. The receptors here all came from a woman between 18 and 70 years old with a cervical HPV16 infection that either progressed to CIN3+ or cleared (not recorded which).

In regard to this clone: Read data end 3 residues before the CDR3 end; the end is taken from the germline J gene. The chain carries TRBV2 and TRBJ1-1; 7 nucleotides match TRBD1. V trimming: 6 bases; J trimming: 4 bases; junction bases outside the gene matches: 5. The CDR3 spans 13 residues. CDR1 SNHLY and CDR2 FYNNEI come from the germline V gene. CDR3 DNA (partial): TGTGCCAGCAGCCAGGGGGAGGGCACTGAA. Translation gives CASSQGEGTE. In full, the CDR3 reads CASSQGEGTEAFF.

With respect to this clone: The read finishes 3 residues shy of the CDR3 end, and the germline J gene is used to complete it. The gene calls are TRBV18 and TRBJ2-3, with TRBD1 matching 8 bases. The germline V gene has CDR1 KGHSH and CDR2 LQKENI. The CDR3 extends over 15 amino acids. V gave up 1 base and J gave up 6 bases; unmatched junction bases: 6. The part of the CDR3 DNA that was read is TGTGCCAGCTCACCACAGGGGCAGGGGGCCGATACG. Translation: CASSPQGQGADT. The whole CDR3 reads CASSPQGQGADTQYF.

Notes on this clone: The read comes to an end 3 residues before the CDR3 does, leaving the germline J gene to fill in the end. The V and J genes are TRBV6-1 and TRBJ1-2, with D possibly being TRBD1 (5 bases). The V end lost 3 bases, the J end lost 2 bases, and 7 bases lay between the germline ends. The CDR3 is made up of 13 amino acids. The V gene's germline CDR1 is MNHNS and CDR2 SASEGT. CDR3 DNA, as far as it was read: TGTGCCAGCAGTGAGAACAGGAACTATGGC. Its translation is CASSENRNYG. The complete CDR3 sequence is CASSENRNYGYTF.

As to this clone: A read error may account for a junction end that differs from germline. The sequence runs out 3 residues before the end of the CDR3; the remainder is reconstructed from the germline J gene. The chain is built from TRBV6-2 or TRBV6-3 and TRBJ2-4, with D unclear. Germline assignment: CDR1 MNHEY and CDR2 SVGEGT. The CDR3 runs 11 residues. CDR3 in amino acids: CASSYHNSQYF. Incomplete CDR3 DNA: TGTGCCAGCAGTTACCATAACAGT.

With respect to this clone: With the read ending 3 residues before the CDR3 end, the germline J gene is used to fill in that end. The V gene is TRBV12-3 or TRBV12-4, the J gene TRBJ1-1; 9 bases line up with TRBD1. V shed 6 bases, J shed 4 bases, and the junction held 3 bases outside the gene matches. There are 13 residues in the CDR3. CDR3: CASRQGARTEAFF. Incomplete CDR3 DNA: TGTGCCAGCAGACAGGGGGCGCGCACTGAA.

CDR3 region: CAISGKQGKTNEQFF. The CDR3 DNA, read in part, is TGTGCCATCAGTGGTAAACAGGGTAAGACGAATGAG. The rearrangement uses TRBV10-3 and TRBJ2-1; D may be TRBD1 (6 bases). The read is 3 residues too short to cover the CDR3 end, so that end is filled in from the germline J gene. CDR3 size: 15 residues. Germline CDR1 ENHRY, CDR2 SYGVKD. Trimming removed 4 bases from V and 7 bases from J, with 17 bases in between.

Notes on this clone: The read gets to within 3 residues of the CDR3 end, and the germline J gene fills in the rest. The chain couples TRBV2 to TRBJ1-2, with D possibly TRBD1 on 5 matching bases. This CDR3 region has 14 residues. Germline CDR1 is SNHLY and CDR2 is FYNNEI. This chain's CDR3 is CASTYETAGNDYTF. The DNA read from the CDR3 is TGTGCCAGCACTTACGAGACAGCGGGCAATGAC.

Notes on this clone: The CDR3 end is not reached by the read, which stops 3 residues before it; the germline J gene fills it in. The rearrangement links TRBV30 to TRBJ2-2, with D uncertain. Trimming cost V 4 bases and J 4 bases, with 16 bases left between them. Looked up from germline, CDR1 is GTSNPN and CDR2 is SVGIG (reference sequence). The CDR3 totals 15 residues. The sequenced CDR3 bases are TGTGCCTGGAACGAGGTAGCCCCGGGCACCGGGGAG. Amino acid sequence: CAWNEVAPGTGE. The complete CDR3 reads CAWNEVAPGTGELFF.

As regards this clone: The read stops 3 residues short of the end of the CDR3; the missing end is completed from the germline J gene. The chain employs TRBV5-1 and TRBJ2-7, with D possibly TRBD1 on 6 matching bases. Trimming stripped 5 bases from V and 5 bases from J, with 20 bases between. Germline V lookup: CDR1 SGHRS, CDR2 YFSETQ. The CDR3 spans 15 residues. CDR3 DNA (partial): TGCGCCAGCAGGTCCGGGACAACCAATGGCAACGAG. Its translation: CASRSGTTNGNE. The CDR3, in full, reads CASRSGTTNGNEQYF.

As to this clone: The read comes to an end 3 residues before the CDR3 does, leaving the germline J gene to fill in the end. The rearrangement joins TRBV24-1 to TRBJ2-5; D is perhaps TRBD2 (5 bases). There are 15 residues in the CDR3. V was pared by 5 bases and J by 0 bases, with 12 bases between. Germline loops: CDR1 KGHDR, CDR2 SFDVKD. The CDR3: CATSGASWDQETQYF. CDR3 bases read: TGTGCCACCAGTGGGGCTAGCTGGGACCAAGAGACC.

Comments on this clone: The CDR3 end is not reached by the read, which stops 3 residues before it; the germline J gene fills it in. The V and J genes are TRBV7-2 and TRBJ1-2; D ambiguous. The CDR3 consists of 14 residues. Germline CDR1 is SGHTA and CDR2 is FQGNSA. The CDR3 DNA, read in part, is TGTGCCAGCAGCCTGGGAGCGGGCACCTACGAC. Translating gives CASSLGAGTYD. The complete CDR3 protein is CASSLGAGTYDYTF.

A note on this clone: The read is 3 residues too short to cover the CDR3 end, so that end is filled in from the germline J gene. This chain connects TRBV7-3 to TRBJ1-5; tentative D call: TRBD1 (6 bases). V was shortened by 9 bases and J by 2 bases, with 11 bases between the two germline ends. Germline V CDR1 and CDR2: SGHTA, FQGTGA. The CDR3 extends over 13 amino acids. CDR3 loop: CASIWTGNQPQHF. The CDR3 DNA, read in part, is TGTGCCAGTATCTGGACAGGCAATCAGCCC. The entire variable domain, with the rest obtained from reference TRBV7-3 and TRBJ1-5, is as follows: GAGVSQTPSNKVTEKGKYVELRCDPISGHTALYWYRQSLGQGPEFLIYFQGTGAADDSGLPNDRFFAVRPEGSVSTLKIQRTERGDSAVYLCASIWTGNQPQHFGDGTRLSIL.

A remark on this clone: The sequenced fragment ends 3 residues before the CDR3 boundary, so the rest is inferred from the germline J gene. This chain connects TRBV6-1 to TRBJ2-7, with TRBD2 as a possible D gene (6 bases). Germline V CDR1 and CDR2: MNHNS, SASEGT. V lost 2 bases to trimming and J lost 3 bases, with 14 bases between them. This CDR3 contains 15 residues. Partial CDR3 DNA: TGTGCCAGCAGTGAACTGGGGGGTGGGGTCTACGAG. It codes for CASSELGGGVYE. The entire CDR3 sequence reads CASSELGGGVYEQYF.

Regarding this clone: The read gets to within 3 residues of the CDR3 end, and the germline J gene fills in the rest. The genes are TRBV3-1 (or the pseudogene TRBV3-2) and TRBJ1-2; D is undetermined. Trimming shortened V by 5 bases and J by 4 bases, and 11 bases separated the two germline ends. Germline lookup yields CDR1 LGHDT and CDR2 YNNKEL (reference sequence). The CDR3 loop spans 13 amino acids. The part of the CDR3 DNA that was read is TGTGCCAGCAGCTTTGAAGCGGGCTATGGC. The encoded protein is CASSFEAGYG. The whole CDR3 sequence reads CASSFEAGYGYTF.

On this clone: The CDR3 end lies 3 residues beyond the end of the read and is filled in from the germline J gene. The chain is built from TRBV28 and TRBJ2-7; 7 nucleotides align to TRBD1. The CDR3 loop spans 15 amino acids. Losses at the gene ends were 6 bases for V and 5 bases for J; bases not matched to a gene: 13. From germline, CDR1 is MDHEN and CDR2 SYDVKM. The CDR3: CASSYRGPTRNEQYF. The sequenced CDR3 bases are TGTGCCAGCAGCTACAGGGGTCCCACGCGCAACGAG.

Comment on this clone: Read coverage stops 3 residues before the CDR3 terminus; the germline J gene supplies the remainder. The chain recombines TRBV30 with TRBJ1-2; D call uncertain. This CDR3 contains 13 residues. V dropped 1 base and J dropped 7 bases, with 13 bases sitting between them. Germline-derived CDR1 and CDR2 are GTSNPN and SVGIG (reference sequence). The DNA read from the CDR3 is TGTGCCTGGAGTGAGGCCAGTTTCTCTGGC. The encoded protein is CAWSEASFSG. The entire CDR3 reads CAWSEASFSGYTF.

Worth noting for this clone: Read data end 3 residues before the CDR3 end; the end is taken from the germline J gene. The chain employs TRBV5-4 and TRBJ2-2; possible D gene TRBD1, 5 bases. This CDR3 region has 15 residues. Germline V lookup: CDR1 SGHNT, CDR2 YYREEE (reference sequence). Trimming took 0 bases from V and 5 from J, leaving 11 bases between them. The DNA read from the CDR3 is TGTGCCAGCAGCTTGGGTCAGGGTCAGACCGGGGAG. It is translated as CASSLGQGQTGE. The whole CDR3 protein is CASSLGQGQTGELFF.

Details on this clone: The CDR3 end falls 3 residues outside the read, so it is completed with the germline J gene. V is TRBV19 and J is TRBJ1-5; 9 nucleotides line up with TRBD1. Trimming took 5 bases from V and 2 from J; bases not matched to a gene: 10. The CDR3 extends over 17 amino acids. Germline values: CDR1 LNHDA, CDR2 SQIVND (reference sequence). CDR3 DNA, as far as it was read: TGTGCCAGTAGTCTCCCGTACAGGGACAGGGGCAATCAGCCC. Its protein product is CASSLPYRDRGNQP. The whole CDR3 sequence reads CASSLPYRDRGNQPQHF.

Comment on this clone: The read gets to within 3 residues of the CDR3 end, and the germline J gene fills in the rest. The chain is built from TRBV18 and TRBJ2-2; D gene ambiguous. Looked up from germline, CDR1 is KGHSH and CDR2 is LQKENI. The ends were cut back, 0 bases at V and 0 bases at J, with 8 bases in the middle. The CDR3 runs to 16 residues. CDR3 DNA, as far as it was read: TGTGCCAGCTCACCACCTGGCAGGTCGAACACCGGGGAG. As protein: CASSPPGRSNTGE. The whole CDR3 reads CASSPPGRSNTGELFF.

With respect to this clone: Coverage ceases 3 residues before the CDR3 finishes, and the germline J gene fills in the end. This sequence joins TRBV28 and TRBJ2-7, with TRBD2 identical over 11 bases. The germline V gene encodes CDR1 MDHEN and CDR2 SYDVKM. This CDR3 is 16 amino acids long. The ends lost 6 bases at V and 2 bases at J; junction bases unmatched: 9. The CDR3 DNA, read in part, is TGTGCCAGCAGCTCACTAGCGGGGGACCCAACCTACGAG. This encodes CASSSLAGDPTYE. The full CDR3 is CASSSLAGDPTYEQYF.

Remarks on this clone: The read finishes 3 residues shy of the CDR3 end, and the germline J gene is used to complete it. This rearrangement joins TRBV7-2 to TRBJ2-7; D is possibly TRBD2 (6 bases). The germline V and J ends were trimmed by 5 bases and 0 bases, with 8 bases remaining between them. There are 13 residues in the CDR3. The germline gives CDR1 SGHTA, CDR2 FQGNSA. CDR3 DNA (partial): TGTGCCAGCAGCGGGACTGTCTCCTACGAG. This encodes CASSGTVSYE. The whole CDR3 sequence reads CASSGTVSYEQYF.

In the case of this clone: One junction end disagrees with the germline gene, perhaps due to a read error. CDR3 loop: CARSLSLVGYEQYF. The sequenced part of the CDR3 DNA is TGTGCCCGCAGCTTATCTCTAGTCGGGTACGAG. The chain combines TRBV7-2 with TRBJ2-7; D unclear. The read stops 3 residues short of the end of the CDR3; the missing end is completed from the germline J gene. The CDR3 contains 14 residues. Germline-derived CDR1 and CDR2 are SGHTA and FQGNSA.

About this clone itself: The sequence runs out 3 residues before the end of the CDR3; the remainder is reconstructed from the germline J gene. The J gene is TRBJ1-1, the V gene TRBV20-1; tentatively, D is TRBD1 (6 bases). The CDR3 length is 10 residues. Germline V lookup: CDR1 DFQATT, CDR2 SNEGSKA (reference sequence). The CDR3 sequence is CSANAGAAFF. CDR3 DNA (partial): TGCAGTGCCAATGCAGGGGCA.

The CDR3 DNA, read in part, is TGTGCCAGTTCTAGCGGGGGGGCCGTGGAGACG. It codes for CASSSGGAVET. The full CDR3 protein reads CASSSGGAVETQYF. The rearrangement links TRBV19 to TRBJ2-3, with 12 bases lining up with TRBD2. The read falls 3 residues short of the CDR3 end, and the missing part is taken from the germline J gene. The CDR3 sequence is 14 residues long. Germline CDR1 and CDR2: LNHDA and SQIVND (reference sequence).

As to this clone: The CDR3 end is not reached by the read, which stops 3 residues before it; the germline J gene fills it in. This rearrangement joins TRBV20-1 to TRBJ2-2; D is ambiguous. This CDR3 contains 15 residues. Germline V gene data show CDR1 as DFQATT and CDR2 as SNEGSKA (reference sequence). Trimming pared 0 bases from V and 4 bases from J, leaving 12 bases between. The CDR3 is CSARDRLSGTGELFF. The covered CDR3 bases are TGCAGTGCTAGAGATCGGTTATCTGGCACCGGGGAG.

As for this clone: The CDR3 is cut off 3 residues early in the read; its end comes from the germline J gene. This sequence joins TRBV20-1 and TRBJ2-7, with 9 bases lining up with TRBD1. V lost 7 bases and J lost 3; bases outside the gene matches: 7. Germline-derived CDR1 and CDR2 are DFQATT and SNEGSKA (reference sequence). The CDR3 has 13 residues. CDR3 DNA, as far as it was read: TGCAGTGTCGTCGGGACAGGGAACTACGAG. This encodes CSVVGTGNYE. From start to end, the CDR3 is CSVVGTGNYEQYF.

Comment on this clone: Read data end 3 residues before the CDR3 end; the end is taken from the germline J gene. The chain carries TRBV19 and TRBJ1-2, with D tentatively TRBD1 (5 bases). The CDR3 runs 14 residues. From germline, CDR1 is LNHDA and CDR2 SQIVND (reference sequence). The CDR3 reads CASSFRAPGDTYTF. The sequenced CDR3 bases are TGTGCCAGTAGTTTCCGGGCCCCGGGGGATACC.

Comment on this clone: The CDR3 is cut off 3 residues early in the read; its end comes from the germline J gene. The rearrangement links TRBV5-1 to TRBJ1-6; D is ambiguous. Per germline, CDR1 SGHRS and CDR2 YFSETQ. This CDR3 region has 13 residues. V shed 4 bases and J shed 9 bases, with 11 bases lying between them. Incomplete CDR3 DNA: TGCGCCAGCAGCGGATCAGAGGGTTCACCC. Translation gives CASSGSEGSP. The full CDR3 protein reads CASSGSEGSPLHF.

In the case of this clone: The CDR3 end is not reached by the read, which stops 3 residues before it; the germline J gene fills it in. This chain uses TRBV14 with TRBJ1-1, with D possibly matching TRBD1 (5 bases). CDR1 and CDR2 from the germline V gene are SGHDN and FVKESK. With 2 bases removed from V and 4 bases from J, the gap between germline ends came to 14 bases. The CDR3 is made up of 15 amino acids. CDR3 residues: CASSQLSGPRTEAFF. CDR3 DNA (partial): TGTGCCAGCAGCCAACTTTCAGGGCCTCGCACTGAA. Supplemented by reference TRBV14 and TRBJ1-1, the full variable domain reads EAGVTQFPSHSVIEKGQTVTLRCDPISGHDNLYWYRRVMGKEIKFLLHFVKESKQDESGMPNNRFLAERTGGTYSTLKVQPAELEDSGVYFCASSQLSGPRTEAFFGQGTRLTVV.

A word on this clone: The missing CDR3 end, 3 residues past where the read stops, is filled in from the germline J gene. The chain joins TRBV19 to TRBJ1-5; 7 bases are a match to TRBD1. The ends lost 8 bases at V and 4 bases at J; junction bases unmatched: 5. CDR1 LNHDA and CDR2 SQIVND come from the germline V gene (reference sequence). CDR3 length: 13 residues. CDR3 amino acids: CASGGGLNQPQHF. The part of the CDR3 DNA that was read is TGTGCCAGTGGAGGGGGCTTGAATCAGCCC. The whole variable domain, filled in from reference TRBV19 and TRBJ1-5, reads DGGITQSPKYLFRKEGQNVTLSCEQNLNHDAMYWYRQDPGQGLRLIYYSQIVNDFQKGDIAEGYSVSREKKESFPLTVTSAQKNPTAFYLCASGGGLNQPQHFGDGTRLSIL.

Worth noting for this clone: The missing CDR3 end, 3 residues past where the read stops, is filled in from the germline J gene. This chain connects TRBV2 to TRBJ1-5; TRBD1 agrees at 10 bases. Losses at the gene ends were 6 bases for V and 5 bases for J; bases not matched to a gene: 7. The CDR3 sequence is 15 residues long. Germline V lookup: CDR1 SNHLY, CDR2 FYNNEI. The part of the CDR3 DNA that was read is TGTGCCAGCAGGGTGGGGACAGGGGATGATCAGCCC. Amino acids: CASRVGTGDDQP. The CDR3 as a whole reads CASRVGTGDDQPQHF. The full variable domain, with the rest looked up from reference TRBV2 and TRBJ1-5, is EPEVTQTPSHQVTQMGQEVILRCVPISNHLYFYWYRQILGQKVEFLVSFYNNEISEKSEIFDDQFSVERPDGSNFTLKIRSTKLEDSAMYFCASRVGTGDDQPQHFGDGTRLSIL.